This T cell receptor beta chain was recovered during a study of T cell changes during pregnancy in multiple sclerosis. Clones were sequenced by immunoSEQ multiplex PCR, and TCRdb holds only the in-frame ones, with some missing. Of approximately 40,000 clones in the sample, 92% were seen once. The J segment lost 4 bases and the V segment lost 2 bases, leaving 7 bases of the junction unmatched. The CDR3 extends over 17 amino acids. Germline V gives CDR1 MGHRA, CDR2 YSYEKL. The count of this clone is one. Sample: CD8+ T cells from peripheral blood mononuclear cells, taken in the third trimester of pregnancy. The origin of this receptor is a female donor with multiple sclerosis, enrolled in a pregnancy study. The V and J genes are TRBV4-1 and TRBJ2-7, with 14 nucleotides matching TRBD2. The DNA for the CDR3 is TGCGCCAGCAGCCAATTACCCGGGACTAGCGGGAGTTACGAGCAGTACTTC. It yields the protein CASSQLPGTSGSYEQYF.